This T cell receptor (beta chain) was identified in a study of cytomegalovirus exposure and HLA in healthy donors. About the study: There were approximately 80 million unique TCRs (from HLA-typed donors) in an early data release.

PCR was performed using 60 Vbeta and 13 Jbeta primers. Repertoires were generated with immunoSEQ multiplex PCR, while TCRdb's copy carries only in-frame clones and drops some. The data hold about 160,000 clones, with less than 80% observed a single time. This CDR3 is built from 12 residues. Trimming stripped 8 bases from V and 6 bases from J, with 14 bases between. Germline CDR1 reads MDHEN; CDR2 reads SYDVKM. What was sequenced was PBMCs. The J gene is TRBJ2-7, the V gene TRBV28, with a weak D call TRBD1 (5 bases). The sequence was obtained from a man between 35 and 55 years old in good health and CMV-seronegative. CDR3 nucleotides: TGTGCCAGCCATCGATCAGGGTTCGAGCAGTACTTC. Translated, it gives CASHRSGFEQYF.